The 12 T cell receptor beta chains below all came from one sample that was sequenced in a study of blood T cells in healthy people across ages. Using a J-beta primer mix together with a sample-barcoded 5' primer, a second PCR was run for roughly 6 to 11 cycles. TCRdb independently ran MiXCR on the 5' RACE reads; one entry per CDR3 protein. The table records 780,000 or so distinct CDR3 sequences, roughly 50% of them present only once. Specimen: blood. The receptors originated from an elderly man in good health.

This chain links TRBV28 with TRBJ2-3; D may be TRBD1 (6 bases). V lost 5 bases, J lost 5 bases, and 17 bases lay in between. This CDR3 is built from 15 residues. Germline V lookup: CDR1 MDHEN, CDR2 SYDVKM. CDR3 residues: CASSLPQGREDTQYF. The CDR3 bases are TGTGCCAGCAGTCTTCCACAGGGTAGGGAAGATACGCAGTATTTT.

For this clonotype: One end of the junction varies from germline; a read error may be responsible. The chain has TRBV28 and TRBJ2-6; D may be TRBD1 (5 bases). Germline V gene data show CDR1 as MDHEN and CDR2 as SYDVKM. The CDR3 is 15 amino acids. The CDR3, as DNA: TGTGCCAGCAGTTCTAGACATCCTGGGGCCAGCGTCCTGAGTTTC. Protein sequence: CASSSRHPGASVLSF.

The gene calls are TRBV27 and TRBJ1-1; D might be TRBD1 (5 bases). In germline, CDR1 is MNHEY, CDR2 SMNVEV (reference sequence). V dropped 6 bases and J dropped 4 bases, with 12 bases sitting between them. CDR3 length: 13 residues. The CDR3 DNA is TGTGCCAGCAGCGAGGGGTGGACCACTGAAGCTTTCTTT. Encoded protein: CASSEGWTTEAFF.

The rearrangement links TRBV29-1 to TRBJ1-2, with D possibly being TRBD1 (5 bases). The CDR3 covers 11 residues. V lost 0 bases and J lost 12, with 11 bases in between. Germline V CDR1 and CDR2: SQVTM, ANQGSEA. CDR3 residues: CSVEDLDRHTF. The CDR3 region has the DNA TGCAGCGTTGAAGATCTAGACAGACACACCTTC.

The sample holds a few counts of this clonotype. J is TRBJ2-7 and V is TRBV25-1; 10 bases are a match to TRBD1. The CDR3 is 16 amino acids. Looked up from germline, CDR1 is MGHDK and CDR2 is SYGVNS. J was trimmed by 1 base and V by 1 base; bases with no gene match: 4. As DNA, the CDR3 is TGTGCCAGCAGTGAATCCGGGGACAGGGGATCCTACGAGCAGTACTTC. Translated, it gives CASSESGDRGSYEQYF.

This clonotype was observed a few times. The rearrangement links TRBV18 to TRBJ2-5; D remains ambiguous. With 3 bases removed from V and 7 bases from J, the gap between germline ends came to 15 bases. Germline CDR1 and CDR2: KGHSH and LQKENI. CDR3 length equals 14 residues. The CDR3 loop is CASSPLDADTTQYF. In DNA, the CDR3 is TGTGCCAGCTCACCGCTGGACGCAGATACGACCCAGTACTTC. The entire variable domain, with the rest obtained from reference TRBV18 and TRBJ2-5, is as follows: NAGVMQNPRHLVRRRGQEARLRCSPMKGHSHVYWYRQLPEEGLKFMVYLQKENIIDESGMPKERFSAEFPKEGPSILRIQQVVRGDSAAYFCASSPLDADTTQYFGPGTRLLVL.

This chain links TRBV5-5 with TRBJ1-6; 8 nucleotides line up with TRBD1. After removal of 0 bases from V and 10 bases from J, the junction contained 6 bases not matched to a gene. Germline CDR1 reads SGHKS; CDR2 reads YYEKEE (reference sequence). CDR3 size: 15 residues. The CDR3 nucleotides are TGTGCCAGCAGCTTGGAACAGGGGGGTCGATCACCCCTCCACTTT. This translates into CASSLEQGGRSPLHF.

This clonotype was seen just once. This rearrangement joins TRBV7-9 to TRBJ2-1; 7 nucleotides align to TRBD1. The CDR3 sequence is 16 residues long. V trimming: 5 bases; J trimming: 6 bases; junction bases outside the gene matches: 13. Germline CDR1 and CDR2: SEHNR and FQNEAQ (reference sequence). For the CDR3, the DNA is TGTGCCAGCAGCCCCCAGAGACAGGGATCTCGCAATGAGCAGTTCTTC. Amino acid sequence: CASSPQRQGSRNEQFF.

This clonotype was seen ten or more times. This rearrangement joins TRBV4-1 to TRBJ1-2, with 7 positions matching TRBD1. The CDR3 spans 16 residues. Looked up from germline, CDR1 is MGHRA and CDR2 is YSYEKL. Trimming cost V 8 bases and J 2 bases; bases outside gene matches: 14. The CDR3 DNA sequence: TGCGCCAGCCGCGCACCGGGACAGAATCCCAACTATGGCTACACCTTC. Its protein product is CASRAPGQNPNYGYTF.

This clonotype occurred a few times. The J gene is TRBJ2-1, the V gene TRBV4-1; TRBD2 matches 12 bases. Trimming removed 4 bases from V and 2 bases from J; junction bases left unmatched: 9. Germline V gene data show CDR1 as MGHRA and CDR2 as YSYEKL. The CDR3 has 18 residues. The CDR3 region is CASSRRTSGTPPYNEQFF. Written as DNA, the CDR3 is TGCGCCAGCAGCCGGCGGACTAGCGGGACCCCTCCCTACAATGAGCAGTTCTTC.

The chain combines TRBV15 with TRBJ1-2, with D maybe TRBD1 (6 bases). V dropped 0 bases and J dropped 7 bases, with 12 bases sitting between them. The CDR3 totals 14 residues. The germline V gene encodes CDR1 LNHNV and CDR2 YYDKDF (reference sequence). CDR3 sequence: CATSRDPQGSGYTF. The DNA for the CDR3 is TGTGCCACCAGCAGAGATCCCCAGGGGTCTGGCTACACCTTC.

The chain links TRBV21-1 to TRBJ2-4. TRBV21-1 is described as a pseudogene. CDR3 size: 15 residues. The CDR3 loop is CASSFTELAKNIQYF. CDR3 nucleotides: TGTGCCAGCAGCTTCACAGAATTAGCCAAAAACATTCAGTACTTC.